This entry describes one T cell receptor beta chain. These data belong to a study of identical twins' blood T cells. Across the whole study: About 50 million reads came from roughly 12 libraries, six alpha, six beta.

Each TCR cDNA library carried sample-specific barcodes on both ends. TCRdb reprocessed the 5' RACE reads via MiXCR and lists one record per CDR3 protein. The profile shows roughly 340,000 distinct CDR3 sequences, approximately 30% of them singletons. Trimming left V 8 bases short and J 0 bases short, with 17 bases between. This CDR3 is built from 16 residues. Germline CDR1 LGHNA, CDR2 YSLEER. This clonotype was sampled from a woman between 18 and 55 years old in good health. Sequencing input: PBMCs. The genes are TRBV4-3 and TRBJ2-4, with D perhaps TRBD1 (8 bases). CDR3 sequence: CASGNRGGLAKNIQYF. CDR3 nucleotide sequence: TGCGCCAGCGGTAACAGGGGGGGTTTAGCCAAAAACATTCAGTACTTC.